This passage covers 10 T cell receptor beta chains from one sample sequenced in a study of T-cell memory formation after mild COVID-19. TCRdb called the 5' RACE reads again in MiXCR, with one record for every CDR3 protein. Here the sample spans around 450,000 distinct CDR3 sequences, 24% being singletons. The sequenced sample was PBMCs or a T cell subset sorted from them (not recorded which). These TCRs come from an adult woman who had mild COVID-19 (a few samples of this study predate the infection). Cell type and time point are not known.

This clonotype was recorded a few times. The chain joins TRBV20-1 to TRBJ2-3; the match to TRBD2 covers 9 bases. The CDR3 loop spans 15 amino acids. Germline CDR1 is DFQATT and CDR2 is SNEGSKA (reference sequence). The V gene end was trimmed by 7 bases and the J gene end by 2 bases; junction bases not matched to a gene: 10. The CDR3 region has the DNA TGCAGTGTTCGCCCCACTAGCGGGTTCACAGATACGCAGTATTTT. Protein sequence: CSVRPTSGFTDTQYF.

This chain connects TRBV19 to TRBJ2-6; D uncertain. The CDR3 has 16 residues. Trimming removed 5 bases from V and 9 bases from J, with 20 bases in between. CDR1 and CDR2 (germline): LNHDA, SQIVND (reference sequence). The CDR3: CASSQSSYVSGNVLTF. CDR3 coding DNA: TGTGCCAGTAGTCAGTCTAGTTATGTGAGTGGCAACGTCCTGACTTTC.

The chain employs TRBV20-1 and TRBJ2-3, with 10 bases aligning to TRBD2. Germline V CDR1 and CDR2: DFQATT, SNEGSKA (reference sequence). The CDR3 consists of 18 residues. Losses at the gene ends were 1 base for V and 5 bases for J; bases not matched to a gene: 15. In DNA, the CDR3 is TGCAGTGCTAGAGGTCCCGGGACTAGCGCCGGGTGGGGAGATACGCAGTATTTT. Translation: CSARGPGTSAGWGDTQYF.

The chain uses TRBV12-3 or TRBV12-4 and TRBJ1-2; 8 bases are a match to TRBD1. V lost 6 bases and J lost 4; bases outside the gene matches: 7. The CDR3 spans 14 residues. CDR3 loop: CASRTGVGRYGYTF. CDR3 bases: TGTGCCAGCAGGACAGGGGTTGGGCGCTATGGCTACACCTTC.

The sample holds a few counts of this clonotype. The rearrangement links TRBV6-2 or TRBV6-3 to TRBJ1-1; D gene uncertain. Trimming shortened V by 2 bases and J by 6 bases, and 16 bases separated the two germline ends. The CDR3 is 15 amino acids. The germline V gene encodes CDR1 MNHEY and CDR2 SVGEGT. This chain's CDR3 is CASSYPGPLEPEAFF. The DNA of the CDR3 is TGTGCCAGCAGTTACCCCGGACCCTTAGAGCCTGAAGCTTTCTTT.

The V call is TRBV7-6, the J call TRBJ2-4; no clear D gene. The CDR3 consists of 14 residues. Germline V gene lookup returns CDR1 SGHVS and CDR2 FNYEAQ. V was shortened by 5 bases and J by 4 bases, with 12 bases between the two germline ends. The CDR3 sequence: CASSAGDGKNIQYF. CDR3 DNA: TGTGCCAGCAGCGCAGGAGATGGTAAAAACATTCAGTACTTC.

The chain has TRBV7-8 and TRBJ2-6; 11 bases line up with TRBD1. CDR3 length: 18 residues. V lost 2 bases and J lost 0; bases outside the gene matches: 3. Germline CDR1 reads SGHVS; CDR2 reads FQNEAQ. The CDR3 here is CASSLTGTGGSGANVLTF. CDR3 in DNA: TGTGCCAGCAGCTTAACCGGGACAGGGGGCTCTGGGGCCAACGTCCTGACTTTC.

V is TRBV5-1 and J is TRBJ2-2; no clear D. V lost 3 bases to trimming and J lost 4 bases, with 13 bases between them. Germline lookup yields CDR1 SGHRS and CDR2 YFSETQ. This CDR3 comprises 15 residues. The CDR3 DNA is TGCGCCAGCAGCTCCTTTCTTTCGGCCACCGGGGAGCTGTTTTTT. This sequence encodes CASSSFLSATGELFF.

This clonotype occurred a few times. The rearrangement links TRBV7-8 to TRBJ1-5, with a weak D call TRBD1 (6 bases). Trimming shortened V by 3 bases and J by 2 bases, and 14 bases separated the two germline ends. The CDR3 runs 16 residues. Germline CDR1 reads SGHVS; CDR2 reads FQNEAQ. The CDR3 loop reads CASSFPGAGGNQPQHF. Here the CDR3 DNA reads TGTGCCAGCAGCTTTCCGGGGGCAGGTGGCAATCAGCCCCAGCATTTT. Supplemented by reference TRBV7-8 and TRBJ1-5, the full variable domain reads GAGVSQSPRYKVAKRGQDVALRCDPISGHVSLFWYQQALGQGPEFLTYFQNEAQLDKSGLPSDRFFAERPEGSVSTLKIQRTQQEDSAVYLCASSFPGAGGNQPQHFGDGTRLSIL.

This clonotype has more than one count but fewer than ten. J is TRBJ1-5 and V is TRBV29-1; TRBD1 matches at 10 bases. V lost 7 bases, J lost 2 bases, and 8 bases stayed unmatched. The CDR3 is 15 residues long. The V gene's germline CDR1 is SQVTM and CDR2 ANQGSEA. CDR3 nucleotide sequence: TGCAGCGGAATCCTGACAGGGGGCGGCAATCAGCCCCAGCATTTT. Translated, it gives CSGILTGGGNQPQHF.